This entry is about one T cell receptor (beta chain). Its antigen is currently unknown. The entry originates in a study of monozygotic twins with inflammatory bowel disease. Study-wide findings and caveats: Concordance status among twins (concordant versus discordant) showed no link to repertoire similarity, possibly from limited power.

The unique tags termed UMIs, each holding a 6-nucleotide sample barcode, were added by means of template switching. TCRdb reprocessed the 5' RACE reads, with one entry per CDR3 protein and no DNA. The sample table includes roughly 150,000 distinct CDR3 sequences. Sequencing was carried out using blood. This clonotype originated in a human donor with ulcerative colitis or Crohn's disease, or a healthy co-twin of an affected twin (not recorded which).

This chain's CDR3 is CASSLWPGRGSTDTQYF. The chain couples TRBV27 to TRBJ2-3. Per the germline V gene, CDR1 is MNHEY and CDR2 is SMNVEV (reference sequence). This CDR3 region has 17 residues.